This T cell receptor beta chain comes out of a study of siplizumab effects on memory and regulatory T cells. Findings and caveats of the study: Unstimulated naive T cells seemed to show more diversity than memory cells did, and they also seemed to be among the major contributors to the alloresponse.

The germline gives CDR1 MNHEY, CDR2 SMNVEV (reference sequence). The V end lost 4 bases, the J end lost 5 bases, and 17 bases lay between the germline ends. CDR3 size: 15 residues. Method: immunoSEQ multiplex PCR; TCRdb's copy keeps in-frame clones and lacks some. The table includes some 73,000 clones, 90% to 95% detected once. On this clone: Its antigen is currently unknown.

The V call is TRBV27, the J call TRBJ2-5, with D tentatively TRBD2 (7 bases). This clonotype was obtained from a human donor in good health. The material sequenced was CD8+ T cells sorted from blood. The DNA of the CDR3 is TGTGCCAGCAGTTCCTCCCGGGGGGCGCGGGAGACCCAGTACTTC. The encoded protein is CASSSSRGARETQYF.